This TCR beta chain was retrieved from a study of circulating CD8 cells and anti-PD-1 response in melanoma. Turning to the study itself: Anti-PD-1 was first-line therapy for about 50% of the 13 patients. Response groups: complete/partial responders versus stable/progressive non-responders. Study results and caveats: Diversity ranked highest in DNEG and lowest in TIGIT subsets. Tumor reactivity was tested by peptide assays on expanded sorted subsets.

Trimming shortened V by 5 bases and J by 0 bases, and 17 bases separated the two germline ends. The CDR3 runs to 16 residues. From germline, CDR1 is DFQATT and CDR2 SNEGSKA (reference sequence). From live CD3+CD8+TCRalphabeta+ cells, four PD-1 and/or TIGIT subsets were sorted. Using 15 ng of total RNA, TCR libraries were made with the QIAseq Immune Repertoire TCR panel. TCRdb reprocessed the reads with MiXCR, giving one entry per CDR3 protein. The data show approximately 260 distinct CDR3 sequences, roughly 15% seen once. This clonotype is judged medium-sized. Its specificity is not known. The source of this sequence is a human donor with melanoma. V gene TRBV20-1 combines with J gene TRBJ2-1; TRBD2 is a possible D gene (6 bases). Material: CD8+ T cells from PBMCs, obtained at baseline or after one month of anti-PD-1 therapy (not recorded which). The CDR3 here is CSASGGVTSSYNEQFF. CDR3 DNA sequence: TGCAGTGCTTCGGGCGGGGTTACTAGCTCCTACAATGAGCAGTTCTTC.